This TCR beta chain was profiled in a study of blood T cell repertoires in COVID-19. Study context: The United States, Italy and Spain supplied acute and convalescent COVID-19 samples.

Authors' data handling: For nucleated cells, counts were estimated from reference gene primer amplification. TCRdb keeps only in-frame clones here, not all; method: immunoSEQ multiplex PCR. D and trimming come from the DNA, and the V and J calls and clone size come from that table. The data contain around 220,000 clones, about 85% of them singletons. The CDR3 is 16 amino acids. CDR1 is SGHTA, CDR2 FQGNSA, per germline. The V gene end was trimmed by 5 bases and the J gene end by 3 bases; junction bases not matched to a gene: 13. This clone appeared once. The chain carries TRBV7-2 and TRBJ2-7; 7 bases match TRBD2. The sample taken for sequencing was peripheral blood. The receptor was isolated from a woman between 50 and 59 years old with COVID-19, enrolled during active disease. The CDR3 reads CASSLSGPSSGYEQYF. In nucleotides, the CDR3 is TGTGCCAGCAGCCTCAGCGGGCCCTCTAGCGGCTACGAGCAGTACTTC.